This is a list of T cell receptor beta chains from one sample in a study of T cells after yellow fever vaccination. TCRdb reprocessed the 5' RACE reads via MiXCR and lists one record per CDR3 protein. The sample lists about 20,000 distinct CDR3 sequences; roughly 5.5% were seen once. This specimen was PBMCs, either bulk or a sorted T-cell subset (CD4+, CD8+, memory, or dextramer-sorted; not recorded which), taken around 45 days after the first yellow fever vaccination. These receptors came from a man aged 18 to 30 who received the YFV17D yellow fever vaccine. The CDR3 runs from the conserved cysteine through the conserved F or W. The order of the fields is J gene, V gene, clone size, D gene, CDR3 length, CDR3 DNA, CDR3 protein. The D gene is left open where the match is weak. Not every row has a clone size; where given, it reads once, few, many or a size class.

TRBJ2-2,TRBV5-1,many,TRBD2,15,TGCGCCAGCAGCTTGGTGGGACTAGCGGCCGGGGAGCTGTTTTTT,CASSLVGLAAGELFF
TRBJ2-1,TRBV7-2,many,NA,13,TGTGCCAGCAGCTTATATAATGACAATGAGCAGTTCTTC,CASSLYNDNEQFF
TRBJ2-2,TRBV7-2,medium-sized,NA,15,TGTGCCAGCAGCTTATTCCAAGGGGGGACCGGGGAGCTGTTTTTT,CASSLFQGGTGELFF
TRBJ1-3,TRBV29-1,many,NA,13,TGCAGCGTTGCACAGAGCTCTGGAAACACCATATATTTT,CSVAQSSGNTIYF
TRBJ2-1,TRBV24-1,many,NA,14,TGTGCCACCAGTCTAACAGGCGGATACAATGAGCAGTTCTTC,CATSLTGGYNEQFF
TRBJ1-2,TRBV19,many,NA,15,TGTGCCAGTAGCCAACAGGGTGACGCTGGCTATGGCTACACCTTC,CASSQQGDAGYGYTF
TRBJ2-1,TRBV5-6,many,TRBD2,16,TGTGCCAGCAGCGGGGTGGCGGGGGACTCCTACAATGAGCAGTTCTTC,CASSGVAGDSYNEQFF
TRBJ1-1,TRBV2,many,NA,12,TGTGCCAGCAGGACCTCAGGCACTGAAGCTTTCTTT,CASRTSGTEAFF
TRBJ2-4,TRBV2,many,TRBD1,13,TGTGCCAGCACCGCGGGACAGGCCAACATTCAGTACTTC,CASTAGQANIQYF
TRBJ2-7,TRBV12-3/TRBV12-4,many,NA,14,TGTGCCAGCAGCAGCCAGGGCTGGGGGGACGAGCAGTACTTC,CASSSQGWGDEQYF
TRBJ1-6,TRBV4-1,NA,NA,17,TGCGCCAGCAGCCAAGATAATAGGGGGGCCGATAATTCACCCCTCCACTTT,CASSQDNRGADNSPLHF
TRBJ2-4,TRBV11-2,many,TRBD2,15,TGTGCCAGCAGCGAAAATAGCGGGGGGGTCGGCATTCAGTACTTC,CASSENSGGVGIQYF
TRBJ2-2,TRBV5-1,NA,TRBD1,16,TGCGCCAGCAGCTTGCAGTTTGACAGGGGGGCCGGGGAGCTGTTTTTT,CASSLQFDRGAGELFF
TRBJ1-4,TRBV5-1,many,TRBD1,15,TGCGCCAGCAGCTTGGGTACAGGGGGCGGTGAAAAACTGTTTTTT,CASSLGTGGGEKLFF
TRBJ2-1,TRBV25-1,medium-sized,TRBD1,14,TGTGCCAGCAGTACAGGGGTCCTCCATAATGAGCAGTTCTTC,CASSTGVLHNEQFF
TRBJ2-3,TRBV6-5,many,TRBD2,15,TGTGCCAGCAGCCCCAGCGGGGGGGTAGTAAATACGCAGTATTTT,CASSPSGGVVNTQYF
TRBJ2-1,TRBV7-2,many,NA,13,TGTGCCAGCAGCTTTTCGAGCCAGGGCGAGCAGTTCTTC,CASSFSSQGEQFF
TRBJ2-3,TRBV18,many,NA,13,TGTGCCAGCGTCTGGCCCGAGGGGGATACGCAGTATTTT,CASVWPEGDTQYF
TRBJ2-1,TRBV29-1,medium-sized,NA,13,TGCAGCGTTGCTCCGCGATTCAACAATGAGCAGTTCTTC,CSVAPRFNNEQFF
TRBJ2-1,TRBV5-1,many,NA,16,TGCGCCAGCAGCTTGGTTGTGGGCGGGTCCTACAATGAGCAGTTCTTC,CASSLVVGGSYNEQFF
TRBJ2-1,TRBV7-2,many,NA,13,TGTGCCAGCAGCTGGGGACGGCACAATGAGCAGTTCTTC,CASSWGRHNEQFF
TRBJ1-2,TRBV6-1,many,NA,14,TGTGCCGTTGCGAGGGGTGCAGCTAACTATGGCTACACCTTC,CAVARGAANYGYTF
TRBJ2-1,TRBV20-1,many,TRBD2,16,TGCAGTGCTAGTCGGGGACTAGCGGGGGGATACAATGAGCAGTTCTTC,CSASRGLAGGYNEQFF
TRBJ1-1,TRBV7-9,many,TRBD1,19,TGTGCCAGCAGCTTAGGTCGACAGGGGGCGATCATATTGGACACTGAAGCTTTCTTT,CASSLGRQGAIILDTEAFF
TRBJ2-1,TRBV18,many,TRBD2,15,TGTGCCAGCTCACCCACTAGCGGGGGTGACAATGAGCAGTTCTTC,CASSPTSGGDNEQFF
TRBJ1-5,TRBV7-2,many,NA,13,TGTGCCAGCAGCGGCCTGGGGGAAGGGGGTCTAAGTTTT,CASSGLGEGGLSF
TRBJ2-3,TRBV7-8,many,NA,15,TGTGCCAGCAGCTTAGCCAAGGGGGGACGCGATACGCAGTATTTT,CASSLAKGGRDTQYF
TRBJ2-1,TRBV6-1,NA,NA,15,TGTGCCAGCAGTGCCGTCAGGGATACCTACAATGAGCAGTTCTTC,CASSAVRDTYNEQFF
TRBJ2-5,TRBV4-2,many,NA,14,TGTGCCAGCAGCCAAGGGGAACGGCAAGAGACCCAGTACTTC,CASSQGERQETQYF
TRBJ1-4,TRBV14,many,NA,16,TGTGCCAGCAGCCAAGGGGGCAGGCCAACTAATGAAAAACTGTTTTTT,CASSQGGRPTNEKLFF
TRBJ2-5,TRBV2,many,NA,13,TGTGCCAGCAGTGACGGGGCGGCGGGGACCCAGTACTTC,CASSDGAAGTQYF
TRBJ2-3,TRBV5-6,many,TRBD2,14,TGTGCCACCTCGGGAGGGGGGCGCAAAGATACGCAGTATTTT,CATSGGGRKDTQYF
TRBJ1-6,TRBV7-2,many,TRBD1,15,TGTGCCAGCAGCTTATCCGGGACAGTGGGATCACCCCTCCACTTT,CASSLSGTVGSPLHF
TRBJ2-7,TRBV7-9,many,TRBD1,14,TGTGCCAGCAGCTCCAGGGACAGGGGGGCCGAGCAGTACTTC,CASSSRDRGAEQYF
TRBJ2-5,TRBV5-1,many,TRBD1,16,TGCGCCAGCAGCTTGAACGGACAGGGGTTCTCAGAGACCCAGTACTTC,CASSLNGQGFSETQYF
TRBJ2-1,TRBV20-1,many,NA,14,TGCAGTGCCTCGTCGACTTTCGACTACAATGAGCAGTTCTTC,CSASSTFDYNEQFF
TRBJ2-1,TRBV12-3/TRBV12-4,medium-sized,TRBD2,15,TGTGCCAGCACCCGGGCTAGCGGGGGGGCCGGTGAGCAGTTCTTC,CASTRASGGAGEQFF
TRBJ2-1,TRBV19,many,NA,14,TGTGCCAGTAGTACCCGGGCCGGAGAGGTTGAGCAGTTCTTC,CASSTRAGEVEQFF
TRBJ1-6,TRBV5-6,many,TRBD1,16,TGTGCCAGCAGCTTGGCCGGGACAGAGATTTTTTCACCCCTCCACTTT,CASSLAGTEIFSPLHF
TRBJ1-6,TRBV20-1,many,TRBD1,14,TGCAGTGCTTCCCGACAGGGGGCAAATTCACCCCTCCACTTT,CSASRQGANSPLHF
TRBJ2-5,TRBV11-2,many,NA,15,TGTGCCAGCAGCTTAGCCCCTGGGGGGCAAGAGACCCAGTACTTC,CASSLAPGGQETQYF